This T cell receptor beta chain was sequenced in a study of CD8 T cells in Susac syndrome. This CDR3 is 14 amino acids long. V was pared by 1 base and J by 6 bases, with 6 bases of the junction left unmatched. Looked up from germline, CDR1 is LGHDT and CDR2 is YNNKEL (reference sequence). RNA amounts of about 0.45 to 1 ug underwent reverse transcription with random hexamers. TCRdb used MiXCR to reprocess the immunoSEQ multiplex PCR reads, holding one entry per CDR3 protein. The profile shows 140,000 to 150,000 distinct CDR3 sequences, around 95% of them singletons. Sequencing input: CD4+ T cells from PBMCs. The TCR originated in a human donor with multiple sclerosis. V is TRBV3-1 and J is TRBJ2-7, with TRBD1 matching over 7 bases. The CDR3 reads CASSQGSRGTEQYF. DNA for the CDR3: TGTGCCAGCAGCCAAGGTTCCAGGGGGACCGAGCAGTACTTC.